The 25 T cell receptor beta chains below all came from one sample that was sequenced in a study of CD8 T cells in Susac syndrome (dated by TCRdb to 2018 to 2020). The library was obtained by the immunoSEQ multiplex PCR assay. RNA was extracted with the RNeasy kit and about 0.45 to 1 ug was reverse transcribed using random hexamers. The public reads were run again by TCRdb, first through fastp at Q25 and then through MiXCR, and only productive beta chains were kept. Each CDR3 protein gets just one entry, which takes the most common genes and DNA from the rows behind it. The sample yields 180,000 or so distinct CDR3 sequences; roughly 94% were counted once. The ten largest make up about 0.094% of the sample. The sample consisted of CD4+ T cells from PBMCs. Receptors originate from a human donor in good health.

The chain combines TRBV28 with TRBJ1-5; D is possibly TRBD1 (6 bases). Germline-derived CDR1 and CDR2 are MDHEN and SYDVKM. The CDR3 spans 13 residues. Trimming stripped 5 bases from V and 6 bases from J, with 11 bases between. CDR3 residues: CASSTGGIQPQHF. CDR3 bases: TGTGCCAGCAGTACGGGGGGCATTCAGCCCCAGCATTTT.

CDR3 sequence (DNA): TGTGCCAGCAGTGCGGGCCGTAGCACAGATACGCAGTATTTT. Translated, it gives CASSAGRSTDTQYF. The rearrangement joins TRBV6-6 to TRBJ2-3, with D perhaps TRBD2 (5 bases). Looked up from germline, CDR1 is MNHNY and CDR2 is SVGAGI (reference sequence). This CDR3 is built from 14 residues. The V end was cut by 5 bases, the J end by 0 bases, with 9 bases between.

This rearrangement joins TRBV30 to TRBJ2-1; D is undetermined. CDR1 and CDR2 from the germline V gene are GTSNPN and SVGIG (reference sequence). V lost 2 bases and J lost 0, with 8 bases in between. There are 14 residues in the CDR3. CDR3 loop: CAWSPDRSYNEQFF. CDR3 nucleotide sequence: TGTGCCTGGAGTCCTGACCGCTCCTACAATGAGCAGTTCTTC.

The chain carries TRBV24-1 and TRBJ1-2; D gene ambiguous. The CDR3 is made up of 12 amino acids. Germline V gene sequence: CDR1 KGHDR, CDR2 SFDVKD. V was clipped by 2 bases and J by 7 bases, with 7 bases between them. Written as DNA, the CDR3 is TGTGCCACCAGTGATTATGCTTCTGGCTACACCTTC. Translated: CATSDYASGYTF.

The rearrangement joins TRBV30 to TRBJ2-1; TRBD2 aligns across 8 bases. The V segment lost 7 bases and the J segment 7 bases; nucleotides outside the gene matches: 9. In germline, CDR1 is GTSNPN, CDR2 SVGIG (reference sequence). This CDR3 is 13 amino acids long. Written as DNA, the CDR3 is TGTGCCTCTCGGCTAGCGGGCCGGAATGAGCAGTTCTTC. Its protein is CASRLAGRNEQFF. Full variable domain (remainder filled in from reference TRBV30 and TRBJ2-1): SQTIHQWPATLVQPVGSPLSLECTVEGTSNPNLYWYRQAAGRGLQLLFYSVGIGQISSEVPQNLSASRPQDRQFILSSKKLLLSDSGFYLCASRLAGRNEQFFGPGTRLTVL.

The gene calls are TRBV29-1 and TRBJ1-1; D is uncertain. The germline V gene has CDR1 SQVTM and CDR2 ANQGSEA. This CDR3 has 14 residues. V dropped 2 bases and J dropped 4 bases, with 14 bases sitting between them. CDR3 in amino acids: CSVEFTDGGTEAFF. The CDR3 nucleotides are TGCAGCGTTGAATTTACCGACGGCGGCACTGAAGCTTTCTTT.

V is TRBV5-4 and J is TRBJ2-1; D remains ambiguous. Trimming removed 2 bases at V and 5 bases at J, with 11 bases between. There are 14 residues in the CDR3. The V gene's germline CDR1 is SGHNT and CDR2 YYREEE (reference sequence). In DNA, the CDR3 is TGTGCCAGCAGCTTCTTTGATCCAAACAATGAGCAGTTCTTC. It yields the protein CASSFFDPNNEQFF. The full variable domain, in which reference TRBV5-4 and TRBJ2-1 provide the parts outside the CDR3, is ETGVTQSPTHLIKTRGQQVTLRCSSQSGHNTVSWYQQALGQGPQFIFQYYREEENGRGNFPPRFSGLQFPNYSSELNVNALELDDSALYLCASSFFDPNNEQFFGPGTRLTVL.

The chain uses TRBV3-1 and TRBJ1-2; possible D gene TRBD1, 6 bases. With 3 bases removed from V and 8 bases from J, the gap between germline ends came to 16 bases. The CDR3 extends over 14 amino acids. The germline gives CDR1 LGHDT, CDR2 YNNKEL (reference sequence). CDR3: CASSQSAGVDGYTF. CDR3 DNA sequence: TGTGCCAGCAGCCAGTCCGCAGGGGTAGACGGCTACACCTTC.

For the CDR3, the DNA is TGTGCCAGCAGTACCCGGACAGGGTTGGACCCTGGCTACACCTTC. It translates to CASSTRTGLDPGYTF. The chain links TRBV27 to TRBJ1-2; 8 bases match TRBD1. Germline V gives CDR1 MNHEY, CDR2 SMNVEV (reference sequence). The J segment lost 7 bases and the V segment lost 5 bases, leaving 12 bases of the junction unmatched. The CDR3 runs to 15 residues.

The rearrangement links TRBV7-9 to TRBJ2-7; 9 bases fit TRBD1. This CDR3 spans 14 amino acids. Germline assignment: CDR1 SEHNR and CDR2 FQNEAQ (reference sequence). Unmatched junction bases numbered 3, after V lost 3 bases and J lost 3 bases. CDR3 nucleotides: TGTGCCAGCAGCTTTCCGGGACAGGGCTACGAGCAGTACTTC. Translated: CASSFPGQGYEQYF.

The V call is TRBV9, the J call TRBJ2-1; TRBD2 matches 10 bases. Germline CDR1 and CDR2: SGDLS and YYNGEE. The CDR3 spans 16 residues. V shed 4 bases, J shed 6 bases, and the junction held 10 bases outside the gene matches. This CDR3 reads CASSLGLAANVNEQFF. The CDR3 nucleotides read TGTGCCAGCAGCTTAGGACTAGCGGCTAATGTCAATGAGCAGTTCTTC.

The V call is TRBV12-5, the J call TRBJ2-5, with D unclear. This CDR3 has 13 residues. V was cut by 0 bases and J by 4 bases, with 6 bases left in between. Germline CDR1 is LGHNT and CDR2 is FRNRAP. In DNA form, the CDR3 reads TGTGCTAGTGGTTTGGTGCCCCTAGAGACCCAGTACTTC. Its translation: CASGLVPLETQYF.

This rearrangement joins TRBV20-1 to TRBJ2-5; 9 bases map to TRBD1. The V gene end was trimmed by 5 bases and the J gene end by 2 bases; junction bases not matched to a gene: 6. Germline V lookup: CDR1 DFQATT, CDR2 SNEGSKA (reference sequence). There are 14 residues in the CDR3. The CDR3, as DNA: TGCAGTGCTCCTGGGACAGGGACACAAGAGACCCAGTACTTC. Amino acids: CSAPGTGTQETQYF.

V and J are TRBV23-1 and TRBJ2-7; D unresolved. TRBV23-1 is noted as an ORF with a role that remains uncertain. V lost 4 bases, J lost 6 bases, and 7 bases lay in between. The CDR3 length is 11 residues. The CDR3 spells CASSPWCEQYV. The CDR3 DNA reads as TGCGCCAGCAGTCCATGGTGCGAGCAGTACGTC.

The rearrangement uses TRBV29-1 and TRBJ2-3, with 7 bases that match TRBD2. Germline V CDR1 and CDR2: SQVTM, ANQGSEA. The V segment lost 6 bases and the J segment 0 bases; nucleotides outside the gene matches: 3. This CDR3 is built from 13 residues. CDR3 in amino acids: CSVERDSTDTQYF. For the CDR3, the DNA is TGCAGCGTCGAGCGGGACAGCACAGATACGCAGTATTTT.

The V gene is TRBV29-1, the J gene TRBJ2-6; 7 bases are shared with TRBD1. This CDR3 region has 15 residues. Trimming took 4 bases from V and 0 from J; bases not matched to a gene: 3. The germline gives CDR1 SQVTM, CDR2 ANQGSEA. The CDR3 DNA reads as TGCAGCGTTGCCCGGACAGGCTCTGGGGCCAACGTCCTGACTTTC. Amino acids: CSVARTGSGANVLTF. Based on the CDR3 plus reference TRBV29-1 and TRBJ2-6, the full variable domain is SAVISQKPSRDICQRGTSLTIQCQVDSQVTMMFWYRQQPGQSLTLIATANQGSEATYESGFVIDKFPISRPNLTFSTLTVSNMSPEDSSIYLCSVARTGSGANVLTFGAGSRLTVL.

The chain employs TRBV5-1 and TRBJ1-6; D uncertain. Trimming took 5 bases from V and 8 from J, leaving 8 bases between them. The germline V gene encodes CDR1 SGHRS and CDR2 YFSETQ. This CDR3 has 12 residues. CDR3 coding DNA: TGCGCCAGCAGTATCGACTATTCACCCCTCCACTTT. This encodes CASSIDYSPLHF.

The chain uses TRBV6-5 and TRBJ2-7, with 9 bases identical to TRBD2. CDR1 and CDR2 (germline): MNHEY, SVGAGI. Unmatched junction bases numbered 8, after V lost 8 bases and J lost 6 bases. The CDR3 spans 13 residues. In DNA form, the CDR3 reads TGTGCCAGCCAGCGGGGGGTCCTCTCCGAGCAGTACTTC. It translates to CASQRGVLSEQYF.

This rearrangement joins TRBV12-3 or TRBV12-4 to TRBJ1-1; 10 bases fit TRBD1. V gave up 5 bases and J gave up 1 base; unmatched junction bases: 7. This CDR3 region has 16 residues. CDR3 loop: CASSPGQGLGNTEAFF. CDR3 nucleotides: TGTGCCAGCAGTCCGGGACAGGGGCTGGGGAACACTGAAGCTTTCTTT.

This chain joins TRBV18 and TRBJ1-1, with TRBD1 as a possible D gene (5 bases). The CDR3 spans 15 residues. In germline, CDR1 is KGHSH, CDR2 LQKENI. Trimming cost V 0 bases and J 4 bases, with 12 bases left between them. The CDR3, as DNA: TGTGCCAGCTCACCACCGGGCAGGCAGGGCACTGAAGCTTTCTTT. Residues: CASSPPGRQGTEAFF.

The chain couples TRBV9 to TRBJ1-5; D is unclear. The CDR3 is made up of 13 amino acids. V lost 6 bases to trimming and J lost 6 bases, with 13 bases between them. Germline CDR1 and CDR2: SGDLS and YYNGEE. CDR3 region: CASTGKGSQPQHF. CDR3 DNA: TGTGCCAGCACAGGAAAGGGTAGTCAGCCCCAGCATTTT.

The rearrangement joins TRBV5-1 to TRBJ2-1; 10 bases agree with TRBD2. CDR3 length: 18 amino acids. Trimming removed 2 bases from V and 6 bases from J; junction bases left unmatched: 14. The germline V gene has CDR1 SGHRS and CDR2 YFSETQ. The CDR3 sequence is CASSLHTRTSGRPNEQFF. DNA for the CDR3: TGCGCCAGCAGCTTACACACCCGGACTAGCGGCCGCCCCAATGAGCAGTTCTTC. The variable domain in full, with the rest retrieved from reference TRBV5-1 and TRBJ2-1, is KAGVTQTPRYLIKTRGQQVTLSCSPISGHRSVSWYQQTPGQGLQFLFEYFSETQRNKGNFPGRFSGRQFSNSRSEMNVSTLELGDSALYLCASSLHTRTSGRPNEQFFGPGTRLTVL.

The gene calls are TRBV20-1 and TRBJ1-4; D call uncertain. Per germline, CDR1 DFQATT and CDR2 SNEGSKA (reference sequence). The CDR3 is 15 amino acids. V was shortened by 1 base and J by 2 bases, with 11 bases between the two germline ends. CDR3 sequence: CSARGYSETNEKLFF. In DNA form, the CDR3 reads TGCAGTGCTAGAGGGTATTCGGAGACTAATGAAAAACTGTTTTTT.

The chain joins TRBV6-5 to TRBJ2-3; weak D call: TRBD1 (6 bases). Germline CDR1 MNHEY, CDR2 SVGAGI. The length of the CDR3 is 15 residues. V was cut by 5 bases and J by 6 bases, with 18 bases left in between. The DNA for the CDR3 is TGTGCCAGCAGTCCGGGACATCTAGGATGGGATACGCAGTATTTT. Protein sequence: CASSPGHLGWDTQYF.

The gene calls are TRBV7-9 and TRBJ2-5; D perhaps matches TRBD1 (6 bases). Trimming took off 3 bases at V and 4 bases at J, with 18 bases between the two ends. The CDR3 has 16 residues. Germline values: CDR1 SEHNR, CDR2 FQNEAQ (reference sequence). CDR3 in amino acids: CASSFFPVRTAETQYF. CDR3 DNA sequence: TGTGCCAGCAGCTTCTTCCCCGTCCGGACAGCAGAGACCCAGTACTTC.